The 8 T cell receptor beta chains given below trace back to one sample, sequenced in a study of shared clonotypes between healthy human individuals. Method: immunoSEQ multiplex PCR; TCRdb's copy keeps in-frame clones and lacks some. The table lists about 480,000 clones, approximately 85% of them singletons. The source material was PBMCs. These receptors came from a woman aged 35 to 49 in good health. Some clones in this sample may be carry-over from other donors' samples.

The chain has TRBV5-1 and TRBJ2-5; 9 bases align to TRBD2. V was clipped by 0 bases and J by 5 bases; unmatched bases: 5. The CDR3 contains 15 residues. In germline, CDR1 is SGHRS, CDR2 YFSETQ. The CDR3 region is CASSLVGGRGETQYF. CDR3 in DNA: TGCGCCAGCAGCTTGGTCGGCGGGAGGGGTGAGACCCAGTACTTC.

The V and J genes are TRBV5-8 and TRBJ2-6, with TRBD1 identical over 7 bases. Germline V lookup: CDR1 SGHTS, CDR2 YDEGEE. The CDR3 has 18 residues. V lost 3 bases, J lost 0 bases, and 9 bases stayed unmatched. The CDR3 coding sequence is TGTGCCAGCAGCTCAGAACGACAGGGATACTCTGGGGCCAACGTCCTGACTTTC. This gives the protein CASSSERQGYSGANVLTF.

This clone was seen a single time. The chain has TRBV19 and TRBJ2-3; TRBD2 matches at 16 bases. The CDR3 consists of 17 residues. Germline values: CDR1 LNHDA, CDR2 SQIVND (reference sequence). The J segment lost 4 bases and the V segment lost 4 bases, leaving 5 bases of the junction unmatched. The CDR3 here is CASSTPGLAGGADTQYF. CDR3 bases: TGTGCCAGTAGTACCCCGGGACTAGCGGGAGGGGCAGATACGCAGTATTTT.

This clone was recorded once. The chain recombines TRBV25-1 with TRBJ2-1; 7 positions match TRBD2. The CDR3 runs to 16 residues. From germline, CDR1 is MGHDK and CDR2 SYGVNS. The trim removed 1 base at V and 1 base at J, leaving 4 bases unmatched. The CDR3 nucleotides read TGTGCCAGCAGTGAATCGGCGGGAGCTTCCTACAATGAGCAGTTCTTC. Its translation is CASSESAGASYNEQFF.

The chain uses TRBV5-1 and TRBJ1-2; D is unclear. Germline V CDR1 and CDR2: SGHRS, YFSETQ. There are 12 residues in the CDR3. V lost 5 bases and J 4 bases, leaving 9 bases between the germline ends. CDR3 DNA: TGCGCCAGCAGTCCGGGCCGCTATGGCTACACCTTC. It specifies CASSPGRYGYTF.

This clone was detected ten times or more. The CDR3 nucleotides are TGTGCCAGCAGCGCGGACAGGGGGCGCGGGGACTATCACCCCTACGAGCAGTACTTC. Amino acid sequence: CASSADRGRGDYHPYEQYF. This chain joins TRBV7-9 and TRBJ2-7, with TRBD1 matching 11 bases. The junction had 17 bases not matched to a gene; V was cut back by 5 bases and J by 2 bases. Germline assignment: CDR1 SEHNR and CDR2 FQNEAQ (reference sequence). CDR3 size: 19 residues.

The chain recombines TRBV6-6 with TRBJ2-1; weak D call: TRBD2 (5 bases). Between the trimmed V and J ends, which lost 2 bases and 9 bases, there was a span of 11 bases. The CDR3 totals 13 residues. The V gene's germline CDR1 is MNHNY and CDR2 SVGAGI (reference sequence). CDR3 nucleotides: TGTGCCAGCAGTTACGGGGAGCTGGGTGAGCAGTTCTTC. Translated: CASSYGELGEQFF.

The chain uses TRBV5-1 and TRBJ2-7; D is perhaps TRBD1 (5 bases). Looked up from germline, CDR1 is SGHRS and CDR2 is YFSETQ. Trimming removed 0 bases from V and 7 bases from J, with 14 bases in between. This CDR3 is built from 14 residues. CDR3 residues: CASSLDRGSLEQYF. As DNA, the CDR3 is TGCGCCAGCAGCTTGGATAGGGGTAGCCTGGAGCAGTACTTC.